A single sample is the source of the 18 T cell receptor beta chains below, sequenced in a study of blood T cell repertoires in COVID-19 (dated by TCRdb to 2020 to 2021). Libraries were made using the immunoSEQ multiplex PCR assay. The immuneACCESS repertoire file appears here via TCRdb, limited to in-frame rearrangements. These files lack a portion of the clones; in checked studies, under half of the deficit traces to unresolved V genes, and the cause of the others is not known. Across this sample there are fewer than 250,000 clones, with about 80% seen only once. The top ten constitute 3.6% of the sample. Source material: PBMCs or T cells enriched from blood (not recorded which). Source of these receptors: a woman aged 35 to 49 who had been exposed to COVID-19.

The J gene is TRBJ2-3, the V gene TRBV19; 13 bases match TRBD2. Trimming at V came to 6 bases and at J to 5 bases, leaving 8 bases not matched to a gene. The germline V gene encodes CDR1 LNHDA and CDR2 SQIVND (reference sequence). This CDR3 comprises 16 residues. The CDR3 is CASSRLAGGGGDTQYF. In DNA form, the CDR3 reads TGTGCCAGTAGCCGACTAGCGGGGGGAGGTGGAGATACGCAGTATTTT.

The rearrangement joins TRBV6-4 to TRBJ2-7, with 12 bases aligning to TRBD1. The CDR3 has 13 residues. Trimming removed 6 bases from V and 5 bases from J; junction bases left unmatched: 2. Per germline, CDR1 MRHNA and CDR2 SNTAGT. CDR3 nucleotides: TGTGCCAGCAGGGGGACAGGGGGCAACGAGCAGTACTTC. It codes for CASRGTGGNEQYF.

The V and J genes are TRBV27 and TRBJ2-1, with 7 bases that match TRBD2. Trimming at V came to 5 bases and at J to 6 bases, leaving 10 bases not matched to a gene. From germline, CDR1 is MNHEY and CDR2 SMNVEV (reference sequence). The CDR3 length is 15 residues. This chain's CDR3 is CASSPTRLASNEQFF. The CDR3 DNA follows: TGTGCCAGCAGTCCCACGAGACTAGCTTCCAATGAGCAGTTCTTC.

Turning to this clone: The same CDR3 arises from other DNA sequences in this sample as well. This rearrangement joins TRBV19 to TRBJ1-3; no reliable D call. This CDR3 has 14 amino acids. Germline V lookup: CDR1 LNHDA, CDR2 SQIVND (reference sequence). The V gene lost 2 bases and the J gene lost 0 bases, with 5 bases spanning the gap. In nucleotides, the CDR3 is TGTGCCAGTAGTATACAGTTCTCTGGAAACACCATATATTTT. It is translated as CASSIQFSGNTIYF.

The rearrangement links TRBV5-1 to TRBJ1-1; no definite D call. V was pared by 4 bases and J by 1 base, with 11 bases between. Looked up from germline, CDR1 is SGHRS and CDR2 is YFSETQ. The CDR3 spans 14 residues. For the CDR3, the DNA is TGCGCCAGCAGCATGACACTTGAGAACACTGAAGCTTTCTTT. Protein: CASSMTLENTEAFF.

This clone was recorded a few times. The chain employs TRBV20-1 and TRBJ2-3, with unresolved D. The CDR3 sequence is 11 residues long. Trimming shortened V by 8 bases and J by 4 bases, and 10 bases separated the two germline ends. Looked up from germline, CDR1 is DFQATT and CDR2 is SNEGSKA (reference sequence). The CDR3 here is CSSVFSDTQYF. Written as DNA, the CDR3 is TGCAGTTCGGTTTTCTCAGATACGCAGTATTTT.

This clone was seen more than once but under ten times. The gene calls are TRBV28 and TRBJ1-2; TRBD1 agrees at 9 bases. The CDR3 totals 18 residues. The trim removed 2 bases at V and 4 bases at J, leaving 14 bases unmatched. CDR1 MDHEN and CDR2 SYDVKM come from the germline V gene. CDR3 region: CASSLTAGTHRGRYGYTF. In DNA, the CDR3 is TGTGCCAGCAGTTTAACGGCGGGGACCCACAGGGGGCGCTATGGCTACACCTTC.

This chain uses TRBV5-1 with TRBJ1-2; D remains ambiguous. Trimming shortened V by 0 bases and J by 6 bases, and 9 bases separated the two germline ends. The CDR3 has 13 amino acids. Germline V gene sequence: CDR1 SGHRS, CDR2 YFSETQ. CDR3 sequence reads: CASSLAEGDGYTF. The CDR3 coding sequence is TGCGCCAGCAGCTTGGCTGAGGGAGATGGCTACACCTTC. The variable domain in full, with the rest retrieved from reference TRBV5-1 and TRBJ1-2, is KAGVTQTPRYLIKTRGQQVTLSCSPISGHRSVSWYQQTPGQGLQFLFEYFSETQRNKGNFPGRFSGRQFSNSRSEMNVSTLELGDSALYLCASSLAEGDGYTFGSGTRLTVV.

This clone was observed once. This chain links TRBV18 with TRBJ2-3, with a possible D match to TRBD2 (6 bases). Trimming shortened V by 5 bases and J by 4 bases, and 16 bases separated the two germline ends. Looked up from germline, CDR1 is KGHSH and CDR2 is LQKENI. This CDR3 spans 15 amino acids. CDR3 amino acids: CASSGTAETSDTQYF. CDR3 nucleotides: TGTGCCAGCTCAGGGACTGCAGAAACGTCAGATACGCAGTATTTT.

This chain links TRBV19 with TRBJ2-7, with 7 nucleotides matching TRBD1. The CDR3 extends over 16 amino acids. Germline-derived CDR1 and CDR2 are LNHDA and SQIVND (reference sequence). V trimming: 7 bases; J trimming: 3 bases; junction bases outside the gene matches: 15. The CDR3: CASTPGGQVVVYEQYF. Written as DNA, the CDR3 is TGTGCCAGTACTCCAGGGGGTCAAGTAGTAGTCTACGAGCAGTACTTC.

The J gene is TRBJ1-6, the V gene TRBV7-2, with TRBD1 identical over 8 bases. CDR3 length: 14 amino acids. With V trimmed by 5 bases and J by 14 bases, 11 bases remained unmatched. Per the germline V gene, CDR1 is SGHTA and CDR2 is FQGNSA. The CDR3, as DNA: TGTGCCAGCAGCGCTGGACAGGGATCCTTATCCCTCCACTTT. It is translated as CASSAGQGSLSLHF.

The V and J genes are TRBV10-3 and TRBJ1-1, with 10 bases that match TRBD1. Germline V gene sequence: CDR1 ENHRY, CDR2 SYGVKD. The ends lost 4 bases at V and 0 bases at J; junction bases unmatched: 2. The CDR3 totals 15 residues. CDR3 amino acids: CAISGQGAMNTEAFF. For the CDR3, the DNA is TGTGCCATCAGTGGACAGGGGGCCATGAACACTGAAGCTTTCTTT.

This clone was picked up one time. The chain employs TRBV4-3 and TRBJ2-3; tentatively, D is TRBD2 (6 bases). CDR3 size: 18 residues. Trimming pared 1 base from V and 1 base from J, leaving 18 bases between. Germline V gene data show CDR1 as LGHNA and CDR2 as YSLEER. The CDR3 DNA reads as TGCGCCAGCAGCCAAGTTGTTTGGGGCGGGGCGGGCACAGATACGCAGTATTTT. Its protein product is CASSQVVWGGAGTDTQYF.

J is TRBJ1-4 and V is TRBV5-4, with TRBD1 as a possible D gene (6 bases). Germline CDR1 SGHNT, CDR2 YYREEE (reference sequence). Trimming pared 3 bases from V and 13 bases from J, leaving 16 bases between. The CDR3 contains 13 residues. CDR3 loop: CASSSGQTKRLFF. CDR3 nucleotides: TGTGCCAGCAGCTCAGGACAGACCAAGAGACTGTTTTTT.

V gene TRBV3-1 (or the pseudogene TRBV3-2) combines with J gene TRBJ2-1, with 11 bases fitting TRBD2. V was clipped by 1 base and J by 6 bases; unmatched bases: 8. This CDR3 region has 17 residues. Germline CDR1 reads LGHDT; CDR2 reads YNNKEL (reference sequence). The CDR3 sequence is CASSQVGGLAAINEQFF. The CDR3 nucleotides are TGTGCCAGCAGCCAAGTCGGGGGACTAGCGGCTATCAATGAGCAGTTCTTC.

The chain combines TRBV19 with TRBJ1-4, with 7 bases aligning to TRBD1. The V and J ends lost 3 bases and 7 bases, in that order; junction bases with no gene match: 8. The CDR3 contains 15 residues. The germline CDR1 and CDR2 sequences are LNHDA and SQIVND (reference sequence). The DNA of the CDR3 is TGTGCCAGTAGTATTGGCCAGGGGGGAGGTGAAAAACTGTTTTTT. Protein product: CASSIGQGGGEKLFF.

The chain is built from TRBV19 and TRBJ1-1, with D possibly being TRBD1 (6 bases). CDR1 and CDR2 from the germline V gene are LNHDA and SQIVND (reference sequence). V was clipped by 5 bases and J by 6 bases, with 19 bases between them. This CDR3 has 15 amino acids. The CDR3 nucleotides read TGTGCCAGTAGTGCCCGCTTTCGTGGGGGCGCTGAAGCTTTCTTT. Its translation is CASSARFRGGAEAFF.

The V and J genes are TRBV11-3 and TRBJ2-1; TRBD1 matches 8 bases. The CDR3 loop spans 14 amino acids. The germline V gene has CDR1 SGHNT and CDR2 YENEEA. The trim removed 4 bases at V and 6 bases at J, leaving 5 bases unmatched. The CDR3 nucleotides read TGTGCCAGCAGCTGGGGACAGGCTGGCAATGAGCAGTTCTTC. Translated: CASSWGQAGNEQFF.